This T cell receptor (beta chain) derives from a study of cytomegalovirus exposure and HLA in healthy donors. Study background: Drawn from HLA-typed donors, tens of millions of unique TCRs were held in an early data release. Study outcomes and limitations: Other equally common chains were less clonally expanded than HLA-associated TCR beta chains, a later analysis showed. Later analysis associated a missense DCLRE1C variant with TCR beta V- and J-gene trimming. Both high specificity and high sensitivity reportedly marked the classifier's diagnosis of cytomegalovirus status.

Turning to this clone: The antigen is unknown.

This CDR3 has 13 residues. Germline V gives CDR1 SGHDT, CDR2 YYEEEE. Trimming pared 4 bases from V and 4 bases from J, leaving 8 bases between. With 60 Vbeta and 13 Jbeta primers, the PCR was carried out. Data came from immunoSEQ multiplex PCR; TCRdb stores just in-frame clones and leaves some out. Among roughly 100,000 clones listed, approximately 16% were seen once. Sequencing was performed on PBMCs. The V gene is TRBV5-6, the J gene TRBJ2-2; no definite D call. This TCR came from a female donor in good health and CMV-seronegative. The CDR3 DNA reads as TGTGCCAGCAGCCCCCTGTCCACCGGGGAGCTGTTTTTT. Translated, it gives CASSPLSTGELFF.